What follows are 25 T cell receptor beta chains derived from one specimen sequenced in a study of radiotherapy plus CTLA-4 blockade in lung cancer. This table comes from immunoSEQ multiplex PCR, and its TCRdb copy is limited to in-frame clones, with some not included. The sample carries 86,000 or so clones, 78% recorded once. Sample: peripheral blood, taken from a patient treated with radiotherapy plus ipilimumab. The receptors here all came from a human donor with non-small cell lung cancer who had a partial response to radiotherapy plus ipilimumab. Some clones in this sample may be carry-over from other donors' samples.

The chain uses TRBV28 and TRBJ2-7; 12 bases are shared with TRBD2. This CDR3 spans 15 amino acids. CDR1 MDHEN and CDR2 SYDVKM come from the germline V gene. With V trimmed by 7 bases and J by 7 bases, 11 bases remained unmatched. CDR3 amino acids: CASNPRLAGVYEQYF. The CDR3 coding sequence is TGTGCCAGCAACCCGCGACTAGCGGGAGTTTATGAGCAGTACTTC.

The chain couples TRBV27 to TRBJ2-2; 12 nucleotides line up with TRBD1. The CDR3 runs to 20 residues. The V gene end was trimmed by 1 base and the J gene end by 6 bases; junction bases not matched to a gene: 15. CDR1 and CDR2 (germline): MNHEY, SMNVEV (reference sequence). The CDR3 nucleotides are TGTGCCAGCAGTTTATTCCCCCGCCGCCCCGGGACAGGGGGCCCCGGGGAGCTGTTTTTT. It yields the protein CASSLFPRRPGTGGPGELFF.

The genes are TRBV9 and TRBJ2-1; 11 bases match TRBD2. The CDR3 extends over 15 amino acids. The V and J ends lost 3 bases and 9 bases, in that order; junction bases with no gene match: 8. Per the germline V gene, CDR1 is SGDLS and CDR2 is YYNGEE. The CDR3 here is CASSGKTSGIAEQFF. The CDR3, as DNA: TGTGCCAGCAGCGGTAAGACTAGCGGGATAGCTGAGCAGTTCTTC.

The chain links TRBV19 to TRBJ2-2; 14 bases agree with TRBD2. Per the germline V gene, CDR1 is LNHDA and CDR2 is SQIVND (reference sequence). The CDR3 spans 16 residues. V was clipped by 5 bases and J by 6 bases; unmatched bases: 5. The CDR3 protein is CASSRWTSGGSGELFF. The CDR3 region has the DNA TGTGCCAGTAGTCGGTGGACTAGCGGGGGGTCCGGGGAGCTGTTTTTT.

V gene TRBV11-2 combines with J gene TRBJ2-1; possible D gene TRBD2, 5 bases. The germline CDR1 and CDR2 sequences are SGHAT and FQNNGV. With 2 bases removed from V and 7 bases from J, the gap between germline ends came to 9 bases. CDR3 length: 13 amino acids. This chain's CDR3 is CASSLTSSNEQFF. For the CDR3, the DNA is TGTGCCAGCAGCTTAACTAGTTCAAATGAGCAGTTCTTC. The full variable domain, completed using reference TRBV11-2 and TRBJ2-1, is EAGVAQSPRYKIIEKRQSVAFWCNPISGHATLYWYQQILGQGPKLLIQFQNNGVVDDSQLPKDRFSAERLKGVDSTLKIQPAKLEDSAVYLCASSLTSSNEQFFGPGTRLTVL.

The chain recombines TRBV10-2 with TRBJ2-7, with 13 bases matching TRBD2. The junction had 7 bases not matched to a gene; V was cut back by 9 bases and J by 5 bases. The CDR3 loop spans 14 amino acids. Germline CDR1 is WSHSY and CDR2 is SAAADI. CDR3 in amino acids: CASRGLAGDHEQYF. CDR3 in DNA: TGCGCCAGTCGTGGACTAGCGGGAGACCACGAGCAGTACTTC.

This sequence joins TRBV7-9 and TRBJ2-7; D possibly corresponds to TRBD2 (5 bases). The CDR3 has 14 residues. Per the germline V gene, CDR1 is SEHNR and CDR2 is FQNEAQ (reference sequence). Trimming removed 2 bases at V and 5 bases at J, with 13 bases between. For the CDR3, the DNA is TGTGCCAGCAGCTTATTAACGGTCGGGAACGAGCAGTACTTC. It is translated as CASSLLTVGNEQYF. Supplemented by reference TRBV7-9 and TRBJ2-7, the full variable domain reads DTGVSQNPRHKITKRGQNVTFRCDPISEHNRLYWYRQTLGQGPEFLTYFQNEAQLEKSRLLSDRFSAERPKGSFSTLEIQRTEQGDSAMYLCASSLLTVGNEQYFGPGTRLTVT.

The rearrangement links TRBV6-1 to TRBJ2-5, with a tentative D call TRBD2 (5 bases). Germline assignment: CDR1 MNHNS and CDR2 SASEGT. This CDR3 is built from 15 residues. Deletions cut 7 bases from V and 7 bases from J, with 22 bases between. CDR3 sequence (DNA): TGTGCCAGCACCATGGATCTGGCGCCACGGGGGACCCAGTACTTC. It encodes CASTMDLAPRGTQYF.

The chain has TRBV15 and TRBJ1-2, with D possibly TRBD1 on 5 matching bases. The CDR3 is 14 amino acids. Per germline, CDR1 LNHNV and CDR2 YYDKDF (reference sequence). V was clipped by 3 bases and J by 1 base, with 9 bases between them. In nucleotides, the CDR3 is TGTGCCACCAGCAGGTCCAGGGATAACTATGGCTACACCTTC. This codes for CATSRSRDNYGYTF. Supplemented by reference TRBV15 and TRBJ1-2, the full variable domain reads DAMVIQNPRYQVTQFGKPVTLSCSQTLNHNVMYWYQQKSSQAPKLLFHYYDKDFNNEADTPDNFQSRRPNTSFCFLDIRSPGLGDTAMYLCATSRSRDNYGYTFGSGTRLTVV.

In regard to this clone: This sample includes further DNA sequences coding for the same CDR3. This rearrangement joins TRBV11-2 to TRBJ1-6; the match to TRBD1 covers 7 bases. CDR3 size: 15 residues. Trimming cost V 1 base and J 10 bases; bases outside gene matches: 7. CDR1 is SGHAT, CDR2 FQNNGV, per germline. DNA of the CDR3: TGTGCCAGCAGCTTAGGACAGGGCGGGAACTCACCCCTCCACTTT. Protein product: CASSLGQGGNSPLHF.

V usage is TRBV11-1 and J usage is TRBJ2-3; 7 bases are shared with TRBD1. Trimming cost V 5 bases and J 4 bases; bases outside gene matches: 12. Germline V gives CDR1 SGHAT, CDR2 FQDESV (reference sequence). The CDR3 loop spans 16 amino acids. The CDR3 DNA reads as TGTGCCAGCAGCCAATCGACAGGGTTGATGGCAGATACGCAGTATTTT. This codes for CASSQSTGLMADTQYF. Combining the CDR3 with reference TRBV11-1 and TRBJ2-3 gives the whole variable domain EAEVAQSPRYKITEKSQAVAFWCDPISGHATLYWYRQILGQGPELLVQFQDESVVDDSQLPKDRFSAERLKGVDSTLKIQPAELGDSAMYLCASSQSTGLMADTQYFGPGTRLTVL.

This chain links TRBV7-9 with TRBJ2-5, with TRBD2 matching over 14 bases. V trimming: 5 bases; J trimming: 5 bases; junction bases outside the gene matches: 10. The germline CDR1 and CDR2 sequences are SEHNR and FQNEAQ (reference sequence). This CDR3 comprises 17 residues. The CDR3 here is CASSQGLAGAIPETQYF. CDR3 bases: TGTGCCAGCAGCCAGGGACTAGCGGGGGCGATACCCGAGACCCAGTACTTC.

The chain has TRBV28 and TRBJ2-1; possibly TRBD1 for D (5 bases). In germline, CDR1 is MDHEN, CDR2 SYDVKM. Trimming took off 7 bases at V and 2 bases at J, with 15 bases between the two ends. The length of the CDR3 is 15 residues. The CDR3 region is CASTHSQGAYNEQFF. CDR3 DNA sequence: TGTGCCAGCACCCATTCCCAAGGGGCCTACAATGAGCAGTTCTTC.

This chain joins TRBV7-9 and TRBJ1-4; the D gene is possibly TRBD1 (6 bases). The CDR3 is 19 residues long. V was shortened by 2 bases and J by 8 bases, with 27 bases between the two germline ends. Germline values: CDR1 SEHNR, CDR2 FQNEAQ (reference sequence). DNA of the CDR3: TGTGCCAGCAGCTTATTACAGGGTGGTTTTCGTTATGGAGTGGAAAAACTGTTTTTT. Translating gives CASSLLQGGFRYGVEKLFF.

V and J are TRBV19 and TRBJ2-1, with TRBD2 identical over 7 bases. Germline V lookup: CDR1 LNHDA, CDR2 SQIVND (reference sequence). Trimming cost V 5 bases and J 2 bases; bases outside gene matches: 9. This CDR3 is 16 amino acids long. The CDR3 nucleotides read TGTGCCAGTAGTGAACGGCCCGGGAGGACCTACAATGAGCAGTTCTTC. This codes for CASSERPGRTYNEQFF.

The V gene is TRBV7-6, the J gene TRBJ2-3, with D hard to call. Germline values: CDR1 SGHVS, CDR2 FNYEAQ. V lost 2 bases, J lost 10 bases, and 10 bases lay in between. CDR3 length: 12 amino acids. This CDR3 is CASSLPAEAQYF. CDR3 nucleotides: TGTGCCAGCAGCTTACCTGCAGAAGCGCAGTATTTT.

The chain is built from TRBV4-3 and TRBJ1-2; no clear D gene. The CDR3 length is 15 residues. Trimming stripped 1 base from V and 4 bases from J, with 13 bases between. Germline V CDR1 and CDR2: LGHNA, YSLEER. The CDR3 DNA follows: TGCGCCAGCAGCCAAGTAGACGGGGTTGGCTATGGCTACACCTTC. It codes for CASSQVDGVGYGYTF.

Regarding this clone: A read error may produce the germline difference seen at one junction end. Here the CDR3 reads CASSVTGAQHF. As DNA, the CDR3 is TGTGCCAGCAGTGTGACAGGGGCCCAACATTTT. V and J are TRBV28 and TRBJ1-5; TRBD1 agrees at 8 bases. Germline assignment: CDR1 MDHEN and CDR2 SYDVKM. The CDR3 extends over 11 amino acids.

The rearrangement links TRBV28 to TRBJ2-4; 9 positions match TRBD2. The V segment lost 5 bases and the J segment 2 bases; nucleotides outside the gene matches: 10. CDR1 and CDR2 from the germline V gene are MDHEN and SYDVKM. CDR3 length: 17 residues. The CDR3 nucleotides are TGTGCCAGCAGTCCCTTAGGACTAGCGAGGACCAAAAACATTCAGTACTTC. Protein sequence: CASSPLGLARTKNIQYF.

This chain joins TRBV11-2 and TRBJ1-4, with 9 bases fitting TRBD1. This CDR3 spans 14 amino acids. CDR1 is SGHAT and CDR2 is FQNNGV in the germline V gene. V lost 8 bases to trimming and J lost 8 bases; unmatched junction nucleotides: 9. For the CDR3, the DNA is TGTGCCAGCGGAATACAGGGGGCGGCCGAAAAACTGTTTTTT. Encoded protein: CASGIQGAAEKLFF.

In this sample, this clone turned up a few times. The gene calls are TRBV11-2 and TRBJ2-3, with D maybe TRBD2 (6 bases). The CDR3 runs 15 residues. CDR1 and CDR2 (germline): SGHAT, FQNNGV. V was trimmed by 2 bases and J by 0 bases, leaving 9 bases between them. The chain's CDR3 is CASSLRGISTDTQYF. The CDR3 DNA reads TGTGCCAGCAGCTTACGGGGGATCAGCACAGATACGCAGTATTTT.

In this sample, this clone turned up once. The rearrangement links TRBV19 to TRBJ2-2, with TRBD1 matching over 8 bases. V trimming: 4 bases; J trimming: 8 bases; junction bases outside the gene matches: 3. The V gene's germline CDR1 is LNHDA and CDR2 SQIVND (reference sequence). This CDR3 has 13 amino acids. The CDR3 here is CASSNQGAGELFF. CDR3 coding DNA: TGTGCCAGTAGTAACCAGGGGGCAGGGGAGCTGTTTTTT.

The chain combines TRBV4-1 with TRBJ2-3; 8 bases match TRBD2. Trimming removed 4 bases from V and 4 bases from J; junction bases left unmatched: 7. Looked up from germline, CDR1 is MGHRA and CDR2 is YSYEKL. This CDR3 has 15 amino acids. For the CDR3, the DNA is TGCGCCAGCAGCCGGGGCGGGAGGACAGCAGATACGCAGTATTTT. This translates into CASSRGGRTADTQYF.

The chain combines TRBV29-1 with TRBJ1-3, with TRBD1 as a possible D gene (6 bases). The CDR3 has 12 amino acids. V lost 4 bases and J lost 4, with 8 bases in between. Germline V gives CDR1 SQVTM, CDR2 ANQGSEA. This chain's CDR3 is CSVGGGGNTIYF. The CDR3 DNA follows: TGCAGCGTTGGTGGGGGCGGAAACACCATATATTTT.

The rearrangement links TRBV6-5 to TRBJ1-1; D gene unclear. The germline gives CDR1 MNHEY, CDR2 SVGAGI. Trimming left V 4 bases short and J 0 bases short, with 12 bases between. There are 15 residues in the CDR3. The chain's CDR3 is CASSSYSYMNTEAFF. CDR3 nucleotide sequence: TGTGCCAGCAGTTCATACAGTTACATGAACACTGAAGCTTTCTTT.